The clone carrying this T cell receptor (beta chain) has a handful of counts. Antigen unknown. The length of the CDR3 is 16 residues. Unmatched junction bases numbered 11, after V lost 4 bases and J lost 1 base. Germline assignment: CDR1 SQVTM and CDR2 ANQGSEA. The data were taken from a study of blood T cells in healthy people across ages. Findings and limits, study-wide: Both higher diversity and more naive CD4+ cells marked long-lived donors when set against aged donors.

Primed by a sample-barcoded 5' primer and a J-beta primer mix, a second PCR proceeded for 7 to 11 cycles. In TCRdb, the 5' RACE reads were re-called with MiXCR into one record per CDR3 protein. The repertoire includes 600,000 to 800,000 distinct CDR3 sequences, over 20% of them detected once, and around 3.4% sits in the top ten. The chain joins TRBV29-1 to TRBJ2-7, with 9 bases fitting TRBD1. The sample consisted of blood. This TCR came from a man in his 70s in good health. The chain's CDR3 is CSVVPNTGGRSYEQYF. The CDR3 DNA reads as TGCAGCGTTGTCCCTAATACAGGGGGCAGATCCTACGAGCAGTACTTC.